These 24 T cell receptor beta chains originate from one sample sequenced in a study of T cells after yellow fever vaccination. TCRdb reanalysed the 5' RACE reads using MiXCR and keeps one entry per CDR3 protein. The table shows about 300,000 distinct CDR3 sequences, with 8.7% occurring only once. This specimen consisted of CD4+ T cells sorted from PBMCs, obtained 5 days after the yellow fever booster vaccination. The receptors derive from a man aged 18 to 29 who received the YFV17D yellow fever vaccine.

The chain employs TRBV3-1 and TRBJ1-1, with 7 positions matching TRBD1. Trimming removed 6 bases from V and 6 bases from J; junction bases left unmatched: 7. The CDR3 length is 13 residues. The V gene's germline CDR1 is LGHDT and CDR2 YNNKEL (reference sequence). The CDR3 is CASRSTGIPEAFF. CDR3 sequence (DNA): TGTGCCAGCAGATCGACAGGGATCCCTGAAGCTTTCTTT. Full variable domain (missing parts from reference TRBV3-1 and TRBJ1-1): DTAVSQTPKYLVTQMGNDKSIKCEQNLGHDTMYWYKQDSKKFLKIMFSYNNKELIINETVPNRFSPKSPDKAHLNLHINSLELGDSAVYFCASRSTGIPEAFFGQGTRLTVV.

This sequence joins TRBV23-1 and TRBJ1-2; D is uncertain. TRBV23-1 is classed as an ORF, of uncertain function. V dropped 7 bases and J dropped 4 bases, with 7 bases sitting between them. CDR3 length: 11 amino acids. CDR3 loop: CASKDGYGYTF. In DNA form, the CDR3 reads TGCGCCAGCAAGGACGGCTATGGCTACACCTTC.

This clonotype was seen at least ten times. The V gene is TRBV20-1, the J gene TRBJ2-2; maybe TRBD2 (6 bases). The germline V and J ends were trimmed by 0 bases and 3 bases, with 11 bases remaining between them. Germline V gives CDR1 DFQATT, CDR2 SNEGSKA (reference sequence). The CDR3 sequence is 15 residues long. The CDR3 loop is CSARDLGEDTGELFF. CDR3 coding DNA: TGCAGTGCTAGAGATCTAGGGGAGGACACCGGGGAGCTGTTTTTT.

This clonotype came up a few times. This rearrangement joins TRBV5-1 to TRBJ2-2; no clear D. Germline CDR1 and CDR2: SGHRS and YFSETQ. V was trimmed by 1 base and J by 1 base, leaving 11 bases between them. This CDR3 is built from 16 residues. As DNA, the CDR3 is TGCGCCAGCAGCTTGCGGTGGTCGGGGAACACCGGGGAGCTGTTTTTT. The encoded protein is CASSLRWSGNTGELFF.

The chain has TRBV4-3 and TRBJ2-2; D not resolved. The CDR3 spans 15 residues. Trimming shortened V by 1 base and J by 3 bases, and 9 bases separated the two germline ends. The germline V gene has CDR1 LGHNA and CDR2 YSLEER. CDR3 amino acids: CASSQVQRDTGELFF. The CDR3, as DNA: TGCGCCAGCAGCCAAGTACAGCGAGACACCGGGGAGCTGTTTTTT.

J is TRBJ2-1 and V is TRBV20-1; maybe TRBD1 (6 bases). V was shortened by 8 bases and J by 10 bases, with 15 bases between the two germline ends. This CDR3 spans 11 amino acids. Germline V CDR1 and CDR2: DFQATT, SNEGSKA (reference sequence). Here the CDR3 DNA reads TGCAGTACTAACCGAGGGACAGAGCAGTTCTTC. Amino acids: CSTNRGTEQFF.

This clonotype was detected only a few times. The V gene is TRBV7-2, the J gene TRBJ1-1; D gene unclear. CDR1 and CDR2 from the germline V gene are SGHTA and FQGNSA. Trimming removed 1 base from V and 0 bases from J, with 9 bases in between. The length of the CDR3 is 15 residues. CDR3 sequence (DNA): TGTGCCAGCAGCTTAGTATCCAGGCTGAACACTGAAGCTTTCTTT. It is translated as CASSLVSRLNTEAFF. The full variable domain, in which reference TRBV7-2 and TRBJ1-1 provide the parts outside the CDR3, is GAGVSQSPSNKVTEKGKDVELRCDPISGHTALYWYRQSLGQGLEFLIYFQGNSAPDKSGLPSDRFSAERTGGSVSTLTIQRTQQEDSAVYLCASSLVSRLNTEAFFGQGTRLTVV.

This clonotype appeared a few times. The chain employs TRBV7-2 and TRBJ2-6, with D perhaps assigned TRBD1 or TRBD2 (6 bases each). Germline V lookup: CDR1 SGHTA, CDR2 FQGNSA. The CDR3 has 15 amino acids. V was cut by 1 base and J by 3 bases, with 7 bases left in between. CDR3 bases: TGTGCCAGCAGCTTAGAGGGGGGTGGGGCCAACGTCCTGACTTTC. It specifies CASSLEGGGANVLTF.

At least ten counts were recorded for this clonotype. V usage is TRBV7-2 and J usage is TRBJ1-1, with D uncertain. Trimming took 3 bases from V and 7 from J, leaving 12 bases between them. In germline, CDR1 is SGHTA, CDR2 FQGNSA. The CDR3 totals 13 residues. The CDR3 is CASSFLHGFEAFF. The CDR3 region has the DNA TGTGCCAGCAGCTTTTTACACGGTTTTGAAGCTTTCTTT.

The CDR3 protein is CAWSFVYRDRGPGDTQYF. The CDR3 nucleotides read TGTGCCTGGAGTTTCGTTTACCGGGACAGGGGGCCGGGAGATACGCAGTATTTT. This chain connects TRBV30 to TRBJ2-3, with TRBD1 identical over 12 bases. The ends lost 2 bases at V and 5 bases at J; junction bases unmatched: 14. Germline CDR1 and CDR2: GTSNPN and SVGIG (reference sequence). The length of the CDR3 is 18 residues. The entire variable domain, with the rest obtained from reference TRBV30 and TRBJ2-3, is as follows: SQTIHQWPATLVQPVGSPLSLECTVEGTSNPNLYWYRQAAGRGLQLLFYSVGIGQISSEVPQNLSASRPQDRQFILSSKKLLLSDSGFYLCAWSFVYRDRGPGDTQYFGPGTRLTVL.

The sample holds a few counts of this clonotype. CDR3 in amino acids: CASRAYEQYF. For the CDR3, the DNA is TGTGCCAGCCGCGCCTACGAGCAGTACTTC. The chain has TRBV2 and TRBJ2-7; D gene uncertain. This CDR3 has 10 residues. V was cut by 8 bases and J by 2 bases, with 4 bases left in between. From germline, CDR1 is SNHLY and CDR2 FYNNEI. The full variable domain, with the rest looked up from reference TRBV2 and TRBJ2-7, is EPEVTQTPSHQVTQMGQEVILRCVPISNHLYFYWYRQILGQKVEFLVSFYNNEISEKSEIFDDQFSVERPDGSNFTLKIRSTKLEDSAMYFCASRAYEQYFGPGTRLTVT.

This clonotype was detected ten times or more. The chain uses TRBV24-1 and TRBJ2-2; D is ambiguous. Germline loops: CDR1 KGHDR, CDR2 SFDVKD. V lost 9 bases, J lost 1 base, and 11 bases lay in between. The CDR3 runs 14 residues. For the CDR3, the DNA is TGTGCCACCGAAGGCCGAGAGAACACCGGGGAGCTGTTTTTT. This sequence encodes CATEGRENTGELFF.

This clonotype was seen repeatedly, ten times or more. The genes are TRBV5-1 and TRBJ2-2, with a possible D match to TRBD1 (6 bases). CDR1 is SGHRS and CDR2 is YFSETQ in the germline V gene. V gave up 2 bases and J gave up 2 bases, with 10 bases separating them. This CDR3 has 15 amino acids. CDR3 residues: CASSFLGTNTGELFF. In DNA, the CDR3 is TGCGCCAGCAGCTTCTTGGGGACAAACACCGGGGAGCTGTTTTTT.

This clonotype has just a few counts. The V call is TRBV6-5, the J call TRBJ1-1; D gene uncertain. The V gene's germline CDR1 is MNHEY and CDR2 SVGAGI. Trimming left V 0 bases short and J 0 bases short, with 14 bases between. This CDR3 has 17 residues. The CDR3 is CASSYSVGRTLNTEAFF. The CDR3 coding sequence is TGTGCCAGCAGTTACTCGGTTGGCAGGACCTTGAACACTGAAGCTTTCTTT.

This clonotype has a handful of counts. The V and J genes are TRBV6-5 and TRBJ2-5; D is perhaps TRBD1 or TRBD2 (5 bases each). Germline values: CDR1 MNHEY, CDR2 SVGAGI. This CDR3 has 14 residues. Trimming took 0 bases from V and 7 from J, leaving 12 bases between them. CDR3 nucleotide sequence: TGTGCCAGCAGTTACTCGAGGGGCTCGGGGACCCAGTACTTC. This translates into CASSYSRGSGTQYF.

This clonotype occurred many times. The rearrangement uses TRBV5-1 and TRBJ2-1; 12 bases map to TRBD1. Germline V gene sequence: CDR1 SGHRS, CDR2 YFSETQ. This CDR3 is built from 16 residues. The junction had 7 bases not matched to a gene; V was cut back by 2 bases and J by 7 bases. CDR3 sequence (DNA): TGCGCCAGCAGCTTACAATCGGGACAGGGGGCAAATGAGCAGTTCTTC. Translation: CASSLQSGQGANEQFF.

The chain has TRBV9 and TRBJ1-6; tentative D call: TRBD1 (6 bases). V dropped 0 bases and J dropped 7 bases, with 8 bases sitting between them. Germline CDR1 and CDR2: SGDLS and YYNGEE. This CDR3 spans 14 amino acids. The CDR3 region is CASSVEQGNSPLHF. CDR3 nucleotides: TGTGCCAGCAGCGTAGAACAGGGAAATTCACCCCTCCACTTT.

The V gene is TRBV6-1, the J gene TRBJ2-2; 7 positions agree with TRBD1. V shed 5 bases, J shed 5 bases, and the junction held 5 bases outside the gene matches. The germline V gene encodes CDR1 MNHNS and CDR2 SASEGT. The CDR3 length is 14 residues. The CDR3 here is CASSNRGRTGELFF. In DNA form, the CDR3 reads TGTGCCAGCAGTAACAGGGGACGTACCGGGGAGCTGTTTTTT.

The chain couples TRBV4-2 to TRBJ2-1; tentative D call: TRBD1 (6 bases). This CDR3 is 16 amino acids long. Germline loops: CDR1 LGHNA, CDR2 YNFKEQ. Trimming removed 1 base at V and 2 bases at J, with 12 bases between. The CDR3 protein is CASSQGGLETYNEQFF. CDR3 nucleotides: TGTGCCAGCAGCCAAGGGGGGCTGGAGACCTACAATGAGCAGTTCTTC.

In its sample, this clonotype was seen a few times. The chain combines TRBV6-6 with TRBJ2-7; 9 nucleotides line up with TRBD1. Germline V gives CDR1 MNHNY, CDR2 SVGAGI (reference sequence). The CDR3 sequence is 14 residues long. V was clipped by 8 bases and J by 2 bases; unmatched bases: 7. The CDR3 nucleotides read TGTGCCAGCGGGCTCCGGGACAGGGCCTACGAGCAGTACTTC. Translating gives CASGLRDRAYEQYF.

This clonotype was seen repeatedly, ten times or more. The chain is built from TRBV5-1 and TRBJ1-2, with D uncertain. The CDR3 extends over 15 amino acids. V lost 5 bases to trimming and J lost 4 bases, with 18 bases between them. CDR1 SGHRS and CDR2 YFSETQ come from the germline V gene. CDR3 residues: CASREASPSFYGYTF. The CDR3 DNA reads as TGCGCCAGCAGGGAGGCGTCGCCTTCTTTCTATGGCTACACCTTC.

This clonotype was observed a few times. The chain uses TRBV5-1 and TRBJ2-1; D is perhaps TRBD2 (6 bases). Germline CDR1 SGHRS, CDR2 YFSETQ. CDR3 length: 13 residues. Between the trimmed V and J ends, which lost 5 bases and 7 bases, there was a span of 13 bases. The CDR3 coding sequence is TGCGCCAGCAGGCGGGGAGGAGGGAATGAGCAGTTCTTC. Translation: CASRRGGGNEQFF.

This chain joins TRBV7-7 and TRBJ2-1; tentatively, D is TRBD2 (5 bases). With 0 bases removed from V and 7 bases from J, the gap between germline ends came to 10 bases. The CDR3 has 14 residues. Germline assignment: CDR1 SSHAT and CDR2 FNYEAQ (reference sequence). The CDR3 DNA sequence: TGTGCCAGCAGCTTAGCCACTAGTTTTAATGAGCAGTTCTTC. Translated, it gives CASSLATSFNEQFF.

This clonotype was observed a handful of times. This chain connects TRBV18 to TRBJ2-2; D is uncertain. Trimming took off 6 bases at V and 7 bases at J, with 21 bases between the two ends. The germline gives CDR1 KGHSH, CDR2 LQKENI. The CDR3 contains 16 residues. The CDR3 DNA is TGTGCCAGCTCTTTCGGAGACGGAAGCGCAGGCGGGGAGCTGTTTTTT. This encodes CASSFGDGSAGGELFF.